This T cell receptor (beta chain) was retrieved from a study of graft-versus-host responses after intestinal transplantation. In the study overall: Recipients were given multivisceral, liver-intestinal, or isolated intestinal transplants.

Looked up from germline, CDR1 is LGHNA and CDR2 is YSLEER. Trimming left V 1 base short and J 5 bases short, with 12 bases between. This CDR3 comprises 14 residues. Data came from immunoSEQ multiplex PCR; TCRdb stores just in-frame clones and leaves some out. Of tens of thousands of clones listed, around 90% are singletons. About this clone: Its antigen is as yet unknown.

This specimen consisted of unstimulated CD4+ T cells sorted from spleen or lymph node cells, obtained before transplant. The chain carries TRBV4-3 and TRBJ2-7; D might be TRBD1 (5 bases). The sequence was collected from a human donor who was the organ donor for an intestinal transplant. Here the CDR3 reads CASSQAVPGNEQYF. The CDR3 coding sequence is TGCGCCAGCAGCCAAGCCGTCCCAGGGAACGAGCAGTACTTC.